The text below deals with one T cell receptor beta chain. The antigen it binds to is not known. No much larger clonotype is one base removed from it; base qualities were not supplied. This entry comes from a study of cytomegalovirus exposure and HLA in healthy donors (dated by TCRdb to the late 2010s). With respect to the entire study: In an earlier analysis of 550 to 750 of the donors, 250 to 350 Gb of sequence data and 100 million or so unique TCR beta sequences from 180 million or so T cells were reported. The study aimed to test whether signatures of past pathogen exposure could be identified by cataloging public T cell receptors. Both class I and class II loci were covered by HLA typing, at four-digit resolution. Rather than using new phenotypic data, the later analysis identified candidate immune exposures from TCR beta sequences and from how often those sequences occurred across donors. Of the approximately 400 genotyped donors, 65% to 90% fell in the genetic ancestry cluster associated with self-reported Caucasian donors. Donor age, sex, ethnicity and CMV serostatus were collected together with the repertoire data. To decide whether each TCR beta V gene segment behaved as functional or pseudogenic, an earlier analysis of some 580 of the donors relied on high-throughput TCR beta sequencing. Approximately 310 gigabases of sequencing data and around 85 million unique TCR sequences made up an early release that covered several hundred HLA-typed donors. A later genetic analysis took genome-wide SNP genotypes for about 65% of the 666 donors and used that subset as a discovery cohort. On average, over 200,000 unique TCR beta nucleotide sequences were sequenced per donor among 398 genotyped donors of the cohort, with roughly 18% of those sequences being non-productive. In addition to the first cohort of 650 to 800 subjects, a separate validation cohort of around 110 different subjects was used. To predict cytomegalovirus infection status, the study combined high-throughput TCR immunosequencing, statistical association of individual TCRs with disease status, and machine learning. A later analysis re-analyzed previously published TCR beta repertoires from approximately 670 donors and added high-resolution HLA genotyping to study TCR occurrence patterns. Using immunosequencing, the study profiled T cell repertoires from around 680 subjects and related those repertoires to cytomegalovirus serostatus. Roughly 5 DR-DQ haplotypes were handled as single units for association and clustering because linkage in the cohort was strong. The number of donors typed differed by locus, with about 629-640 for A, B, C, DRB1 and DQB1, more than 500 for DQA1, 600 to 610 for DPA1, and approximately 470 for DPB1. Every repertoire in the discovery cohort had been generated on one and the same sequencing platform. General study outcomes and caveats: The presence/absence analyses assumed that sequencing depth was roughly uniform across donors, and that assumption may not be true. In a later genetic analysis, fewer N-insertions in productive TCRs were reported among donors in an Asian-associated ancestry cluster than the roughly 700-donor mean. Because HLA typing was unavailable for some donors at each locus, only the typed subset was used in association tests. The study listed approximately 160 TCR beta chains as associated with cytomegalovirus. A cluster of highly shared sequence variants was judged likely to be a technical artifact of the sequencing pipeline. In a later analysis, HLA-associated TCR beta chains were found to be more clonally expanded and to have lower generation probabilities than equally common non-associated chains. In both the original and validation cohorts, the classifier was reported to diagnose cytomegalovirus status with high specificity and sensitivity. Linkage disequilibrium might explain the correlated functional status among segregating V segments, but an unknown experimental factor could not be ruled out. This cohort had only TCR beta chains sequenced, and the lack of alpha or paired-chain data limited which features could be detected. A later analysis associated 15,000 or so TCR beta sequences with specific HLA alleles at a false discovery rate of 0.05. When HLA alleles, especially DR and DQ, strongly co-occurred, attributing TCR associations to individual alleles was difficult. According to a later analysis, TCR association rates differed among HLA loci, with DRB1 alleles showing the most associated TCRs and HLA-C alleles showing the fewest. An association between a missense DCLRE1C variant and V-gene and J-gene trimming of TCR beta chains was found in a later genetic analysis and replicated in an independent cohort. The earlier analysis of some 560 of the donors excluded over 15 rarely observed V segments, including chromosome 9 orphons, because counts were too low. A few of the identified cytomegalovirus-associated TCR beta chains were confirmed in vitro to be specific for cytomegalovirus antigens. In a later analysis, most CMV-associated TCR beta chains were found to appear HLA-restricted, with HLA associations seemingly driven largely by CMV exposure. Across donors, most TCR sequences were observed very rarely, whereas some public TCRs were present in many individuals. A further reported finding was that TCR beta sequences accurately predicted the HLA-A and HLA-B alleles for most subjects in the first cohort. The 87-base-pair reads could not distinguish some IMGT-functional V segments, including TRBV6-2 and TRBV6-3, so those segments were excluded. The only immune exposure information available for the cohort was CMV serostatus. According to a later analysis, parvovirus B19, influenza, CMV and Epstein-Barr virus appeared linked to several top co-occurrence clusters. It was suggested by the authors that the approach could potentially be generalized to other disease states and immunological phenotypes. In an earlier analysis of a few hundred of the donors, most TCR beta V segments were observed in productive rearrangements about 87% or about 30% of the time, broadly matching IMGT annotations.

The cohort was made up of 650 to 700 healthy bone marrow donors. Cohort members were all nominally healthy when sampled, although unrecorded immune exposures were likely present. The donor was CMV seropositive and belonged to the group of 250 to 300 seropositive cohort members. Every donor gave a peripheral blood sample, and the peripheral blood mononuclear cells from that sample were used for TCR beta sequencing. The Qiagen DNeasy Blood Extraction Kit was used to extract genomic DNA from the blood cell samples. Including the terminal cysteine and phenylalanine, the CDR3 comprises 15 residues. The CDR3 DNA has 45 bases and is translated from base 1. The CDR1 and CDR2 encoded by the germline V gene are SGHTA and FQGNSA. Compared with germline, V lacks 5 bases and J lacks 6 bases; bases without a gene match: 9. The library was obtained by the immunoSEQ multiplex PCR assay. A mixture of 60 forward primers for TCR Vbeta segments and 13 reverse primers for TCR Jbeta segments was used in the multiplex PCR. A multiplex PCR assay on genomic DNA amplified the CDR3 region of rearranged TCR beta genes. Amplified TCR beta libraries were sequenced as 87-base-pair reads on the Illumina HiSeq System. Concerning the study's data processing: Across the roughly 700 repertoires, a later analysis counted about 81 million unique TCR beta chains, roughly 11 million of which were shared by at least two donors. A nearest-neighbor algorithm error-corrected the raw reads and collapsed the reads into unique sequences, merging closely related sequences to remove PCR and sequencing errors. To assign V, D and J gene segments, CDR3 sequences were aligned to IMGT reference sequences. For a sequence to be retained, a match of at least six nucleotides was required to both a V gene segment and a J gene segment. Rearrangements were classified as productive when the CDR3 lacked stop codons and remained in frame with V and J, and all other rearrangements were classified as non-productive. CDR3 was defined by IMGT convention, running from the second conserved V-encoded cysteine to the conserved J-encoded phenylalanine. Sequences without an unambiguous match to a single V gene segment were excluded from the earlier analysis of several hundred of the donors. In an earlier analysis of some 590 of the donors, V segments were called functional above 56.7% productive rearrangements and were called segregating when the between-donor standard deviation exceeded 5%. To diagnose cytomegalovirus status from the catalog of TCR beta chain sequences, a statistical classification framework was built. V and J gene assignment, in a later analysis, came from comparing TCR nucleotide sequences with IMGT/GENE-DB human TR gene sequences. In a later analysis, CDR3 sequences and most-parsimonious VDJ recombination scenarios were assigned using the TCRdist pipeline. A later analysis defined each TCR beta chain by its CDR3 amino acid sequence plus V-gene family, and excluded reads lacking a unique V-gene family. As a way to deal with suspected cross-contamination and a sequencing artifact, a later analysis dropped roughly 620 nucleotide sequences that were highly shared and had low generation probability. A later analysis calculated a clonal expansion index for each public chain from normalized within-repertoire ranks of inferred template counts. In a later analysis, generation probabilities were computed using a VDJ recombination model fitted to out-of-frame rearrangements, and the results were checked against IGoR. Hypergeometric tests were used in a later analysis to score TCR-TCR, TCR-HLA and TCR-CMV co-occurrence, with a repertoire-size bias correction applied to the TCR pairs. A later analysis estimated false discovery rates by permuting HLA or CMV assignments 20 times. A later analysis grouped co-occurring TCRs with DBSCAN, adding TCRdist sequence similarity when clustering within HLA-allele-positive subsets. For co-occurrence clustering, repertoires with fewer than 30,000 or more than 120,000 public chains were excluded, along with roughly 5 repertoires with anomalous nucleotide sharing. TCRdb retrieved this table from immuneACCESS and kept in-frame rearrangements only. Not all clones are present; in checked studies, unresolved V genes account for under half, and no reason is known for the remainder. The V and J calls and clone size were taken over from that table, and D and trimming were inferred from the DNA. This sample gives fewer than 250,000 clones in total; under 80% of them show up just once. The ten largest account for about 4.4% of the sample.

The clonotype comes from a man between 25 and 39 years old in good health and CMV-seropositive. The V gene is TRBV7-2 and the J gene is TRBJ1-5; 8 bases in between match TRBD1. The specimen sequenced was PBMCs. The CDR3 protein: CASSRIRGLGQPQHF. The DNA sequence is given as TGTGCCAGCAGCAGAATCAGGGGGCTGGGTCAGCCCCAGCATTTT.